Each of the 30 T cell receptor beta chains below was sequenced from the same sample in a study of OX40 agonist ivuxolimab in advanced cancers. Profiled with immunoSEQ multiplex PCR; TCRdb holds only in-frame clones, not every one. The profile shows about 58,000 clones, around four fifths of them singletons. This specimen was CD4+ or CD8+ T cells sorted from blood, taken in a trial of the OX40 agonist ivuxolimab. The source of these receptors is an adult with an advanced solid tumor such as melanoma, head and neck, liver or kidney cancer.

This rearrangement joins TRBV2 to TRBJ2-5, with TRBD2 matching 7 bases. Germline V gene lookup returns CDR1 SNHLY and CDR2 FYNNEI. Germline trimming cut 7 bases from V and 3 bases from J; bases unmatched to any gene: 5. The CDR3 consists of 13 residues. Here the CDR3 DNA reads TGTGCCAGCAACGGGGGGAGTGAAGAGACCCAGTACTTC. It encodes CASNGGSEETQYF.

The J gene is TRBJ2-7, the V gene TRBV6-5; the D gene is possibly TRBD1 (5 bases). Germline values: CDR1 MNHEY, CDR2 SVGAGI. Trimming left V 5 bases short and J 4 bases short, with 9 bases between. CDR3 size: 12 residues. The CDR3 spells CASSNTGYEQYF. The CDR3 nucleotides are TGTGCCAGCAGTAACACAGGTTACGAGCAGTACTTC.

For this clone: The germline gene is not matched at one end of the junction; a read error may be the cause. The CDR3 nucleotides read TGTGCCAGCAGTGAAGCGCAAAGGGACAGGAATTTT. Translating gives CASSEAQRDRNF. The rearrangement links TRBV6-1 to TRBJ1-3, with TRBD1 identical over 8 bases. The CDR3 length is 12 residues. Germline CDR1 reads MNHNS; CDR2 reads SASEGT.

This clone is a singleton in its sample. V gene TRBV4-3 combines with J gene TRBJ2-3, with D possibly being TRBD2 (5 bases). CDR1 is LGHNA and CDR2 is YSLEER in the germline V gene. This CDR3 is 16 amino acids long. V was shortened by 3 bases and J by 4 bases, with 17 bases between the two germline ends. CDR3 loop: CASSQSPGIGADTQYF. For the CDR3, the DNA is TGCGCCAGCAGCCAGTCTCCGGGGATCGGGGCAGATACGCAGTATTTT.

J is TRBJ1-4 and V is TRBV7-9; D is uncertain. Trimming removed 1 base from V and 0 bases from J, with 9 bases in between. The length of the CDR3 is 16 residues. Germline CDR1 is SEHNR and CDR2 is FQNEAQ (reference sequence). The CDR3 sequence is CASSLGHGTTNEKLFF. Here the CDR3 DNA reads TGTGCCAGCAGCTTAGGTCATGGAACAACTAATGAAAAACTGTTTTTT.

V usage is TRBV6-1 and J usage is TRBJ1-5; a possible D gene is TRBD1 (6 bases). The CDR3 totals 15 residues. Germline loops: CDR1 MNHNS, CDR2 SASEGT. V was clipped by 4 bases and J by 4 bases, with 14 bases between them. CDR3 loop: CASSGGTLANQPQHF. DNA for the CDR3: TGTGCCAGCAGTGGTGGGACACTAGCTAATCAGCCCCAGCATTTT.

The V call is TRBV19, the J call TRBJ2-1, with D tentatively TRBD1 (5 bases). The germline V and J ends were trimmed by 6 bases and 8 bases, with 14 bases remaining between them. This CDR3 region has 13 residues. Germline V lookup: CDR1 LNHDA, CDR2 SQIVND (reference sequence). The CDR3 sequence is CASSRQSRHEQFF. The CDR3 DNA sequence: TGTGCCAGTAGCCGACAGTCCCGACATGAGCAGTTCTTC.

The CDR3 DNA is TGTGCCAGCGGAACCCCAGGGGGCTATGGCTACACCTTC. Amino acids: CASGTPGGYGYTF. The chain combines TRBV2 with TRBJ1-2, with TRBD1 matching 7 bases. Germline assignment: CDR1 SNHLY and CDR2 FYNNEI. The CDR3 consists of 13 residues. J was trimmed by 4 bases and V by 8 bases; bases with no gene match: 7.

V is TRBV11-3 and J is TRBJ2-7, with D possibly matching TRBD1 (5 bases). There are 11 residues in the CDR3. V was cut by 5 bases and J by 6 bases, with 8 bases left in between. The germline V gene encodes CDR1 SGHNT and CDR2 YENEEA. CDR3 sequence (DNA): TGTGCCAGCAGCAGGGGCAGCGAGCAGTACTTC. Amino acids: CASSRGSEQYF.

The rearrangement joins TRBV7-9 to TRBJ2-1; 11 bases line up with TRBD2. The CDR3 extends over 14 amino acids. V gave up 5 bases and J gave up 5 bases; unmatched junction bases: 2. Germline V gene data show CDR1 as SEHNR and CDR2 as FQNEAQ (reference sequence). The DNA for the CDR3 is TGTGCCAGCAGCCGTAGCGGGGGGGACAATGAGCAGTTCTTC. This codes for CASSRSGGDNEQFF. Supplemented by reference TRBV7-9 and TRBJ2-1, the full variable domain reads DTGVSQNPRHKITKRGQNVTFRCDPISEHNRLYWYRQTLGQGPEFLTYFQNEAQLEKSRLLSDRFSAERPKGSFSTLEIQRTEQGDSAMYLCASSRSGGDNEQFFGPGTRLTVL.

The V and J genes are TRBV2 and TRBJ1-5; 8 nucleotides line up with TRBD1. From germline, CDR1 is SNHLY and CDR2 FYNNEI. J was trimmed by 4 bases and V by 7 bases; bases with no gene match: 9. The CDR3 has 15 residues. The CDR3 spells CASTEETGVNQPQHF. The CDR3 DNA is TGTGCCAGCACCGAGGAGACAGGGGTAAATCAGCCCCAGCATTTT.

The V gene is TRBV5-1, the J gene TRBJ2-7, with D tentatively TRBD1 (5 bases). Between the trimmed V and J ends, which lost 6 bases and 7 bases, there was a span of 23 bases. Germline V lookup: CDR1 SGHRS, CDR2 YFSETQ. This CDR3 has 15 amino acids. CDR3 nucleotide sequence: TGCGCCAGCAACCCTGGGGCAGACTCCGTTTTTGAGCAGTACTTC. Amino acid sequence: CASNPGADSVFEQYF.

DNA of the CDR3: TGTGCCAGCAGCCAACTAGCGGGGGGGTACAATGAGCAGTTCTTC. Translation gives CASSQLAGGYNEQFF. The V call is TRBV6-5, the J call TRBJ2-1; 13 bases are shared with TRBD2. Losses at the gene ends were 6 bases for V and 4 bases for J; bases not matched to a gene: 3. This CDR3 is built from 15 residues. CDR1 MNHEY and CDR2 SVGAGI come from the germline V gene.

This clone is termed medium-sized. This chain uses TRBV5-1 with TRBJ2-2, with TRBD1 as a possible D gene (6 bases). The CDR3 is made up of 14 amino acids. Trimming took off 2 bases at V and 5 bases at J, with 10 bases between the two ends. The germline CDR1 and CDR2 sequences are SGHRS and YFSETQ. CDR3 sequence reads: CASSLQGYTGELFF. CDR3 in DNA: TGCGCCAGCAGCTTACAGGGTTATACCGGGGAGCTGTTTTTT.

V usage is TRBV6-5 and J usage is TRBJ2-7, with TRBD1 as a possible D gene (5 bases). The CDR3 runs to 12 residues. Germline loops: CDR1 MNHEY, CDR2 SVGAGI. V gave up 6 bases and J gave up 3 bases, with 9 bases separating them. The CDR3 region is CASSGQIYEQYF. CDR3 bases: TGTGCCAGCAGCGGACAAATCTACGAGCAGTACTTC.

The chain has TRBV6-1 and TRBJ1-1; D uncertain. CDR1 is MNHNS and CDR2 is SASEGT in the germline V gene. There are 14 residues in the CDR3. Trimming removed 10 bases from V and 5 bases from J, with 20 bases in between. Written as DNA, the CDR3 is TGTGCCACCAGAAACCTCCCACGGCGGACTGAAGCTTTCTTT. Translated, it gives CATRNLPRRTEAFF.

The genes are TRBV19 and TRBJ2-2; 9 bases align to TRBD1. V lost 4 bases to trimming and J lost 6 bases; unmatched junction nucleotides: 15. Looked up from germline, CDR1 is LNHDA and CDR2 is SQIVND (reference sequence). This CDR3 has 18 amino acids. DNA of the CDR3: TGTGCCAGTAGTACCCGAGTCCGAGGACAGGGGATCGCCGGGGAGCTGTTTTTT. Translation gives CASSTRVRGQGIAGELFF.

CDR3 loop: CASSLGLEYNEQYF. CDR3 coding DNA: TGTGCCAGCAGCTTAGGTCTAGAATACAACGAGCAGTACTTC. The V gene is TRBV11-3, the J gene TRBJ2-7; D call uncertain. This CDR3 spans 14 amino acids. In germline, CDR1 is SGHNT, CDR2 YENEEA. V was shortened by 1 base and J by 5 bases, with 12 bases between the two germline ends.

A remark on this clone: The same CDR3 can be traced to other DNA sequences in this sample. The CDR3, as DNA: TGTGCCAGCAGTTACTCGACAGGCGCCTACGAGCAGTACTTC. Protein product: CASSYSTGAYEQYF. V gene TRBV6-5 combines with J gene TRBJ2-7; possibly TRBD1 for D (6 bases). The CDR3 has 14 residues. Germline assignment: CDR1 MNHEY and CDR2 SVGAGI. Trimming stripped 0 bases from V and 2 bases from J, with 8 bases between.

This clone was observed a handful of times. This rearrangement joins TRBV29-1 to TRBJ2-3; the match to TRBD2 covers 11 bases. CDR1 and CDR2 from the germline V gene are SQVTM and ANQGSEA. V gave up 0 bases and J gave up 1 base; unmatched junction bases: 6. The length of the CDR3 is 17 residues. This CDR3 reads CSVEDRYSGGGTDTQYF. CDR3 in DNA: TGCAGCGTTGAAGACCGTTATAGCGGGGGGGGCACAGATACGCAGTATTTT.

The V gene is TRBV6-5, the J gene TRBJ2-1; no clear D gene. There are 13 residues in the CDR3. Germline CDR1 MNHEY, CDR2 SVGAGI. V lost 5 bases and J lost 6, with 11 bases in between. The CDR3 DNA reads as TGTGCCAGCAGTAACCCTTCAGGCAATGAGCAGTTCTTC. It codes for CASSNPSGNEQFF.

The chain couples TRBV30 to TRBJ1-4; D might be TRBD1 (5 bases). This CDR3 is 13 amino acids long. V lost 4 bases to trimming and J lost 5 bases, with 11 bases between them. Germline V gives CDR1 GTSNPN, CDR2 SVGIG (reference sequence). The CDR3 here is CAWKSDINEKLFF. DNA of the CDR3: TGTGCCTGGAAGTCGGACATCAATGAAAAACTGTTTTTT.

This rearrangement joins TRBV7-2 to TRBJ2-3; 7 bases fit TRBD2. The CDR3 sequence is 19 residues long. V shed 1 base, J shed 4 bases, and the junction held 17 bases outside the gene matches. The germline V gene encodes CDR1 SGHTA and CDR2 FQGNSA. The CDR3 DNA is TGTGCCAGCAGCTTAGTAGTGGGGGGGTATGGAAGGGAATCAGATACGCAGTATTTT. Protein: CASSLVVGGYGRESDTQYF. The full variable domain, rest sourced from reference TRBV7-2 and TRBJ2-3, is GAGVSQSPSNKVTEKGKDVELRCDPISGHTALYWYRQSLGQGLEFLIYFQGNSAPDKSGLPSDRFSAERTGGSVSTLTIQRTQQEDSAVYLCASSLVVGGYGRESDTQYFGPGTRLTVL.

This chain links TRBV6-5 with TRBJ1-1; no clear D. The CDR3 totals 16 residues. The V gene lost 0 bases and the J gene lost 0 bases, with 11 bases spanning the gap. CDR1 is MNHEY and CDR2 is SVGAGI in the germline V gene. CDR3 in amino acids: CASSYSLGFMNTEAFF. CDR3 DNA: TGTGCCAGCAGTTACTCGCTCGGCTTTATGAACACTGAAGCTTTCTTT.

The chain uses TRBV5-1 and TRBJ1-5; D uncertain. The CDR3 length is 15 residues. The germline V gene encodes CDR1 SGHRS and CDR2 YFSETQ. The V and J ends lost 4 bases and 4 bases respectively, with 15 bases between them. The CDR3 protein is CASSQLSGENQPQHF. CDR3 bases: TGCGCCAGCAGCCAACTGTCGGGAGAGAATCAGCCCCAGCATTTT.

The chain links TRBV21-1 to TRBJ2-7. TRBV21-1 is recorded as a pseudogene. This CDR3 is built from 16 residues. The CDR3 nucleotides read TGTGCCAGCAGCAAAGCGCCCCGGGGGCTCGCCTACGAGCAGTACTTC. It codes for CASSKAPRGLAYEQYF.

The table lists this clone with a few counts. The V call is TRBV7-8, the J call TRBJ1-3; D perhaps matches TRBD1 (5 bases). The CDR3 runs to 18 residues. The V gene's germline CDR1 is SGHVS and CDR2 FQNEAQ. V lost 5 bases to trimming and J lost 0 bases, with 20 bases between them. The CDR3 here is CASSRHLTVPNSGNTIYF. CDR3 DNA: TGTGCCAGCAGCCGACACCTGACAGTACCAAACTCTGGAAACACCATATATTTT.

V usage is TRBV5-1 and J usage is TRBJ1-3; no clear D gene. The CDR3 runs to 17 residues. Germline CDR1 reads SGHRS; CDR2 reads YFSETQ. V lost 0 bases and J 2 bases, leaving 15 bases between the germline ends. The CDR3, as DNA: TGCGCCAGCAGCTTGGCTTCGGGTCCAGAAGCTGGAAACACCATATATTTT. Protein: CASSLASGPEAGNTIYF.

Only one count was recorded for this clone. The chain recombines TRBV5-8 with TRBJ1-2; 8 bases fit TRBD1. Unmatched junction bases numbered 6, after V lost 0 bases and J lost 8 bases. This CDR3 spans 14 amino acids. Germline loops: CDR1 SGHTS, CDR2 YDEGEE. The CDR3 region has the DNA TGTGCCAGCAGCTTGGCCAGGGGGCTACGAGGCTACACCTTC. It translates to CASSLARGLRGYTF.

The chain recombines TRBV4-3 with TRBJ1-2; D is undetermined. The length of the CDR3 is 13 residues. The V and J ends lost 0 bases and 8 bases respectively, with 10 bases between them. Germline V lookup: CDR1 LGHNA, CDR2 YSLEER. The CDR3 DNA follows: TGCGCCAGCAGCCAAGATCGAGGTGACGGCTACACCTTC. Protein sequence: CASSQDRGDGYTF.